The clone carrying this T cell receptor (beta chain) was seen a handful of times. Its antigen remains unidentified. This record belongs to a study of cytomegalovirus exposure and HLA in healthy donors. Study-wide context: The same platform as the roughly 670 first-cohort repertoires was used for the 95 to 150 validation repertoires, a later analysis reported. Findings of the study overall: According to reports, the classifier identified cytomegalovirus status with high specificity and sensitivity. Despite most TCR sequences being rare, some public TCRs occurred in many donors. Clusters of TCRs from the first cohort tended to co-occur in the approximately 130 validation repertoires (as a later analysis found).

V dropped 4 bases and J dropped 10 bases, with 14 bases sitting between them. The germline CDR1 and CDR2 sequences are SGHRS and YFSETQ. This CDR3 is built from 12 residues. Assay: immunoSEQ multiplex PCR; the TCRdb copy retains only in-frame clones and omits some. The sample consists of approximately 170,000 clones, 75% to 90% of them appearing once. The rearrangement uses TRBV5-1 and TRBJ1-2; D might be TRBD1 (5 bases). The sample taken for sequencing was PBMCs. This clonotype was obtained from a man aged 18 to 35 in good health and CMV-seropositive. The chain's CDR3 is CASSGGGPDYTF. The DNA of the CDR3 is TGCGCCAGCAGCGGGGGGGGACCTGACTACACCTTC.